The next 14 T cell receptor beta chains were all read from a single sample in a study of vaccination and CD4 T cells after COVID-19. Oncomine TCR Beta short-read sequencing was applied to DNA from cultured CD4+ T cells. Each CDR3 protein is one row after TCRdb ran MiXCR on the PCR reads. This sample has thousands of distinct CDR3 sequences, with less than 30% found just once. These receptors have no identified antigens. The treatment here: approximately nine-day PBMC culture with coronavirus spike peptide pools or control peptides (ViraFEST assay). The unexposed donor provided CD4+ T cells, which were taken before the COVID-19 pandemic (2011-2018). Sequencing was carried out using CD4+ T cells from blood, cultured in vitro. The receptors come from a human donor in good health.

The chain combines TRBV12-3 or TRBV12-4 with TRBJ1-2; possible D gene TRBD1, 6 bases. This CDR3 is built from 16 residues. With 5 bases removed from V and 5 bases from J, the gap between germline ends came to 21 bases. In nucleotides, the CDR3 is TGTGCCAGCAGTCATGCTACCGGGACAACCGTTTATGGCTACACCTTC. It is translated as CASSHATGTTVYGYTF.

DNA of the CDR3: TGTGCCAGCAATTTAGACGGCTATAGCAATCAGCCCCAGCATTTT. Protein: CASNLDGYSNQPQHF. The chain uses TRBV2 and TRBJ1-5; D not resolved. The CDR3 loop spans 15 amino acids. Per germline, CDR1 SNHLY and CDR2 FYNNEI. The V end was cut by 7 bases, the J end by 0 bases, with 13 bases between.

The V and J genes are TRBV20-1 and TRBJ2-7; D possibly corresponds to TRBD1 (6 bases). Germline CDR1 reads DFQATT; CDR2 reads SNEGSKA (reference sequence). V was pared by 4 bases and J by 6 bases, with 22 bases between. This CDR3 is built from 15 residues. CDR3 bases: TGCAGTGCTAATAGTCAGCGGACAGACTCTGGCGAGCAGTACTTC. Amino acid sequence: CSANSQRTDSGEQYF.

This clonotype was seen a few times. The chain recombines TRBV6-5 with TRBJ1-2, with D possibly matching TRBD1 (6 bases). The ends were cut back, 2 bases at V and 0 bases at J, with 13 bases in the middle. Germline lookup yields CDR1 MNHEY and CDR2 SVGAGI. This CDR3 spans 16 amino acids. This CDR3 is CASSYPKGGANYGYTF. The CDR3 DNA follows: TGTGCCAGCAGTTACCCGAAGGGGGGAGCTAACTATGGCTACACCTTC.

This clonotype was found a few times. CDR3 sequence reads: CASSAQGGNTEAFF. The CDR3 coding sequence is TGTGCCAGCAGCGCACAGGGAGGGAACACTGAAGCTTTCTTT. V is TRBV7-9 and J is TRBJ1-1; a weak D match, TRBD1 (6 bases). The CDR3 covers 14 residues. The germline gives CDR1 SEHNR, CDR2 FQNEAQ (reference sequence). V was shortened by 5 bases and J by 1 base, with 11 bases between the two germline ends.

This clonotype was seen a handful of times. The V call is TRBV20-1, the J call TRBJ2-2; no reliable D call. In germline, CDR1 is DFQATT, CDR2 SNEGSKA (reference sequence). This CDR3 is built from 13 residues. V lost 6 bases and J 5 bases, leaving 13 bases between the germline ends. DNA of the CDR3: TGCAGTGCCAAACCTACTGCGACCGGGGAGCTGTTTTTT. It codes for CSAKPTATGELFF.

The J gene is TRBJ2-2, the V gene TRBV20-1; D gene unclear. The V and J ends lost 1 base and 2 bases respectively, with 11 bases between them. The CDR3 totals 15 residues. Germline CDR1 and CDR2: DFQATT and SNEGSKA (reference sequence). The CDR3 loop reads CSARGGNTNTGELFF. For the CDR3, the DNA is TGCAGTGCTAGAGGTGGAAACACCAACACCGGGGAGCTGTTTTTT.

This clonotype was picked up one time. The genes are TRBV6-5 and TRBJ2-2; a weak D match, TRBD1 (5 bases). Per germline, CDR1 MNHEY and CDR2 SVGAGI. Trimming stripped 4 bases from V and 3 bases from J, with 9 bases between. This CDR3 region has 14 residues. The DNA for the CDR3 is TGTGCCAGCAGTTTTCCAGGGTACACCGGGGAGCTGTTTTTT. Its translation is CASSFPGYTGELFF.

With regard to this clonotype: One end of the junction varies from germline; a read error may be responsible. CDR3 protein: CASAPTNDEQYF. CDR3 nucleotide sequence: TGTGCCAGCGCACCAACCAACGACGAGCAGTACTTC. The chain couples TRBV18 to TRBJ2-7, with D unresolved. The CDR3 consists of 12 residues. Germline CDR1 is KGHSH and CDR2 is LQKENI.

This clonotype came up a few times. This chain joins TRBV7-9 and TRBJ1-1; tentatively, D is TRBD1 (5 bases). Germline values: CDR1 SEHNR, CDR2 FQNEAQ (reference sequence). This CDR3 contains 15 residues. With 3 bases removed from V and 1 base from J, the gap between germline ends came to 12 bases. This chain's CDR3 is CASSFWGVRNTEAFF. The CDR3 nucleotides are TGTGCCAGCAGCTTCTGGGGGGTACGGAACACTGAAGCTTTCTTT.

The rearrangement links TRBV27 to TRBJ2-7; D unresolved. The V end was cut by 5 bases, the J end by 3 bases, with 14 bases between. This CDR3 spans 14 amino acids. Germline assignment: CDR1 MNHEY and CDR2 SMNVEV (reference sequence). CDR3 loop: CASSTQLNSYEQYF. For the CDR3, the DNA is TGTGCCAGCAGTACCCAGTTGAACAGCTACGAGCAGTACTTC.

The CDR3 DNA reads TGTGCCAGCGAGTTCGGGGGTCACACCCTCACCGGGGAGCTGTTTTTT. Translation gives CASEFGGHTLTGELFF. The rearrangement uses TRBV2 and TRBJ2-2, with D perhaps matching TRBD2 (6 bases). This CDR3 is built from 16 residues. Trimming pared 8 bases from V and 4 bases from J, leaving 20 bases between. The V gene's germline CDR1 is SNHLY and CDR2 FYNNEI.

A few counts support this clonotype. The chain combines TRBV7-9 with TRBJ2-7; D gene unclear. Germline values: CDR1 SEHNR, CDR2 FQNEAQ (reference sequence). The CDR3 is 16 residues long. Trimming left V 4 bases short and J 1 base short, with 17 bases between. The CDR3 loop is CASSSGDTSQSYEQYF. The CDR3, as DNA: TGTGCCAGCAGCTCCGGAGACACCAGCCAGTCCTACGAGCAGTACTTC.

V usage is TRBV19 and J usage is TRBJ1-2, with D possibly being TRBD1 (6 bases). From germline, CDR1 is LNHDA and CDR2 SQIVND (reference sequence). CDR3 length: 15 residues. V lost 2 bases and J lost 5, with 15 bases in between. In DNA form, the CDR3 reads TGTGCCAGTAGTATACCGGGGGCCCGACCATATGGCTACACCTTC. It translates to CASSIPGARPYGYTF.